One sample yielded the 26 T cell receptor beta chains listed below, sequenced in a study of post-analysis software for immune sequencing data. Study outcomes and limitations: Comparison of patients with controls showed roughly five TRBV segments more frequent in patients, TRBV5-6, TRBV5-1 and TRBV20-1 among them.

Which antigens these TCRs recognize remains unknown. Unique molecular identifiers were carried by the TCR beta cDNA libraries. TCRdb passed the PCR reads through MiXCR, listing each CDR3 protein once. Here the sample spans 450,000 to 650,000 distinct CDR3 sequences, roughly 47% being singletons. The sequencing input was blood. Every receptor here comes from a girl aged 10-17 years with multiple sclerosis.

Concerning this clonotype: This may come from a read error, since a much larger clone is one base off. The chain uses TRBV12-3 or TRBV12-4 and TRBJ1-2; D call uncertain. CDR3 length: 11 amino acids. In nucleotides, the CDR3 is TGTGCCAACAGTCCCAGTTATGGCTACACCTTC. Encoded protein: CANSPSYGYTF.

The CDR3 sequence is CASSLGAGIVNTEAFF. The DNA for the CDR3 is TGTGCCAGCAGCTTGGGGGCAGGGATCGTGAACACTGAAGCTTTCTTT. The chain has TRBV5-5 and TRBJ1-1, with D maybe TRBD1 (5 bases). The CDR3 loop spans 16 amino acids. Trimming stripped 0 bases from V and 0 bases from J, with 12 bases between. CDR1 and CDR2 (germline): SGHKS, YYEKEE (reference sequence).

The chain couples TRBV6-5 to TRBJ1-2; no firm D call. The CDR3 totals 13 residues. CDR1 and CDR2 from the germline V gene are MNHEY and SVGAGI. The V end was cut by 7 bases, the J end by 1 base, with 10 bases between. The DNA for the CDR3 is TGTGCCAGCACCCAGAATGATAACTATGGCTACACCTTC. Its translation: CASTQNDNYGYTF.

This clonotype was counted only a few times. V and J are TRBV4-1 and TRBJ2-4; D is undetermined. The CDR3 sequence is 13 residues long. Germline V gene sequence: CDR1 MGHRA, CDR2 YSYEKL. V was clipped by 8 bases and J by 1 base, with 9 bases between them. The DNA of the CDR3 is TGCGCCAGCGGAAACTTGGCCAAAAACATTCAGTACTTC. This gives the protein CASGNLAKNIQYF.

Only one count was recorded for this clonotype. Here the CDR3 DNA reads TGTGCCAGCAGCGCACAGAACACCGGGGAGCTGTTTTTT. Protein sequence: CASSAQNTGELFF. The chain has TRBV7-2 and TRBJ2-2; D unclear. Germline lookup yields CDR1 SGHTA and CDR2 FQGNSA. CDR3 length: 13 amino acids. Trimming cost V 5 bases and J 1 base, with 5 bases left between them.

This clonotype was observed a handful of times. The rearrangement links TRBV5-4 to TRBJ1-4; D is undetermined. CDR1 and CDR2 (germline): SGHNT, YYREEE (reference sequence). The length of the CDR3 is 14 residues. The germline V and J ends were trimmed by 2 bases and 6 bases, with 11 bases remaining between them. The CDR3 DNA is TGTGCCAGCAGCTTACGGGATGTCGATGAAAAACTGTTTTTT. Translating it yields CASSLRDVDEKLFF.

V gene TRBV5-1 combines with J gene TRBJ2-7, with D possibly TRBD2 on 5 matching bases. In germline, CDR1 is SGHRS, CDR2 YFSETQ. The CDR3 consists of 13 residues. V was pared by 4 bases and J by 3 bases, with 11 bases between. The DNA of the CDR3 is TGCGCCAGCAGCAAGGACGGACTCTACGAGCAGTACTTC. Translation: CASSKDGLYEQYF.

This clonotype was counted between two and nine times. CDR3 loop: CASSWEGNEQFF. Written as DNA, the CDR3 is TGTGCCAGCAGTTGGGAGGGTAATGAGCAGTTCTTC. The rearrangement links TRBV12-3 or TRBV12-4 to TRBJ2-1, with 7 positions matching TRBD2. The ends lost 4 bases at V and 7 bases at J; junction bases unmatched: 1. This CDR3 contains 12 residues.

The chain couples TRBV6-5 to TRBJ2-3; maybe TRBD1 (6 bases). Germline loops: CDR1 MNHEY, CDR2 SVGAGI. The CDR3 has 15 amino acids. V was pared by 0 bases and J by 5 bases, with 12 bases between. The CDR3: CASSYSSNRVDTQYF. In nucleotides, the CDR3 is TGTGCCAGCAGTTACTCGTCCAACAGGGTAGATACGCAGTATTTT.

The chain has TRBV7-6 and TRBJ2-5; 10 bases align to TRBD2. V was clipped by 2 bases and J by 11 bases; unmatched bases: 8. The CDR3 is 14 amino acids. Germline V gene data show CDR1 as SGHVS and CDR2 as FNYEAQ. For the CDR3, the DNA is TGTGCCAGCAGCTTACTAGCGGGAGTACTTGAGCAGTACTTC. This encodes CASSLLAGVLEQYF.

This rearrangement joins TRBV29-1 to TRBJ2-3; D uncertain. The V end lost 4 bases, the J end lost 2 bases, and 7 bases lay between the germline ends. The CDR3 contains 12 residues. Germline V gene data show CDR1 as SQVTM and CDR2 as ANQGSEA. The CDR3 reads CSVVFSTDTQYF. The CDR3 DNA reads as TGCAGCGTTGTATTTTCCACAGATACGCAGTATTTT.

The gene calls are TRBV6-5 and TRBJ1-5, with D perhaps TRBD1 (5 bases). V lost 6 bases, J lost 1 base, and 13 bases lay in between. The germline gives CDR1 MNHEY, CDR2 SVGAGI. The CDR3 has 15 residues. This CDR3 reads CASSHTGKSNQPQHF. CDR3 DNA: TGTGCCAGCAGCCACACAGGTAAAAGCAATCAGCCCCAGCATTTT.

About this clonotype itself: Mismatch with germline at one junction end may stem from a read error. The rearrangement uses TRBV20-1 and TRBJ2-5; possibly TRBD1 for D (6 bases). This CDR3 is 11 amino acids long. Germline V gene data show CDR1 as DFQATT and CDR2 as SNEGSKA (reference sequence). This CDR3 reads CSALTGEAQYF. In DNA form, the CDR3 reads TGCAGTGCTCTGACAGGAGAGGCCCAGTACTTC.

This clonotype was seen a few times. The gene calls are TRBV5-1 and TRBJ2-3; D is ambiguous. Germline V gene sequence: CDR1 SGHRS, CDR2 YFSETQ. The CDR3 consists of 15 residues. V lost 1 base, J lost 0 bases, and 9 bases lay in between. CDR3 bases: TGCGCCAGCAGCTTGTTAGCTATGAGCACAGATACGCAGTATTTT. Protein sequence: CASSLLAMSTDTQYF.

V gene TRBV5-8 combines with J gene TRBJ2-1, with D possibly TRBD2 on 5 matching bases. CDR3 length: 15 amino acids. In germline, CDR1 is SGHTS, CDR2 YDEGEE. V was clipped by 2 bases and J by 9 bases, with 18 bases between them. CDR3 amino acids: CASSFPLEAGTEQFF. The CDR3 nucleotides read TGTGCCAGCAGCTTCCCACTAGAGGCGGGTACTGAGCAGTTCTTC.

This clonotype was picked up many times. This chain connects TRBV12-3 or TRBV12-4 to TRBJ2-7; 7 bases are a match to TRBD1. CDR3 length: 13 residues. Trimming removed 8 bases from V and 2 bases from J; junction bases left unmatched: 6. The CDR3 reads CASGRDRAYEQYF. The CDR3 DNA follows: TGTGCCAGCGGCAGGGACAGAGCCTACGAGCAGTACTTC.

This clonotype was counted only a few times. The chain joins TRBV18 to TRBJ1-2; D gene uncertain. This CDR3 has 12 amino acids. The germline CDR1 and CDR2 sequences are KGHSH and LQKENI. Trimming took 4 bases from V and 4 from J, leaving 7 bases between them. The DNA for the CDR3 is TGTGCCAGCTCACGAGGCACCTATGGCTACACCTTC. Translating gives CASSRGTYGYTF.

This clonotype was recorded once. This chain connects TRBV10-3 to TRBJ1-2; 8 bases fit TRBD1. CDR3 length: 14 amino acids. Per germline, CDR1 ENHRY and CDR2 SYGVKD. The V segment lost 7 bases and the J segment 5 bases; nucleotides outside the gene matches: 9. For the CDR3, the DNA is TGTGCCATCATGGGGACAGGACCAGAGTATGGCTACACCTTC. It is translated as CAIMGTGPEYGYTF.

The J gene is TRBJ2-3, the V gene TRBV24-1; D assignment may be TRBD1 or TRBD2 (6 bases each). Trimming left V 4 bases short and J 4 bases short, with 14 bases between. Germline V gives CDR1 KGHDR, CDR2 SFDVKD. This CDR3 comprises 15 residues. CDR3 protein: CATSETTGRPDTQYF. DNA for the CDR3: TGTGCCACCAGTGAAACCACAGGGAGGCCAGATACGCAGTATTTT.

The CDR3 loop is CASSYGDYTEAFF. CDR3 DNA: TGTGCCAGCAGTTACGGCGATTACACTGAAGCTTTCTTT. The V gene is TRBV6-5, the J gene TRBJ1-1; no clear D gene. The V gene's germline CDR1 is MNHEY and CDR2 SVGAGI. Trimming removed 2 bases from V and 3 bases from J, with 7 bases in between. The CDR3 covers 13 residues.

The chain uses TRBV20-1 and TRBJ2-5; possible D gene TRBD2, 5 bases. CDR1 and CDR2 from the germline V gene are DFQATT and SNEGSKA (reference sequence). The CDR3 extends over 15 amino acids. V was clipped by 5 bases and J by 0 bases, with 16 bases between them. DNA for the CDR3: TGCAGTGCTTCACTAGGCTACGAGGACCAAGAGACCCAGTACTTC. It yields the protein CSASLGYEDQETQYF.

The CDR3 sequence is CASGTPAGQQYF. The CDR3 DNA is TGTGCCAGCGGCACACCCGCAGGTCAGCAGTACTTC. V gene TRBV12-3 or TRBV12-4 combines with J gene TRBJ2-7; D not certain. V lost 8 bases and J lost 8, with 16 bases in between. This CDR3 is 12 amino acids long.

Only one count was recorded for this clonotype. The chain combines TRBV5-6 with TRBJ2-1, with D hard to call. Germline V lookup: CDR1 SGHDT, CDR2 YYEEEE. The CDR3 totals 13 residues. V gave up 9 bases and J gave up 7 bases, with 17 bases separating them. The CDR3 region has the DNA TGTGCCACCCCGCAACCGAAAGGGAATGAGCAGTTCTTC. Translated: CATPQPKGNEQFF.

The chain uses TRBV6-2 or TRBV6-3 and TRBJ2-2; D is possibly TRBD2 (5 bases). Germline V gene data show CDR1 as MNHEY and CDR2 as SVGEGT. The length of the CDR3 is 13 residues. V lost 7 bases and J 5 bases, leaving 11 bases between the germline ends. This chain's CDR3 is CASTTPGTGELFF. CDR3 sequence (DNA): TGTGCCAGCACCACTCCGGGAACCGGGGAGCTGTTTTTT.

This clonotype was detected only once. This chain uses TRBV2 with TRBJ1-1, with D unclear. The ends were cut back, 1 base at V and 4 bases at J, with 7 bases in the middle. The CDR3 has 13 amino acids. CDR1 is SNHLY and CDR2 is FYNNEI in the germline V gene. The CDR3 sequence: CASSEVEGTEAFF. The CDR3 DNA sequence: TGTGCCAGCAGTGAAGTCGAGGGCACTGAAGCTTTCTTT.

This clonotype was counted only a few times. A junction end diverges from the germline sequence, so it may reflect a read error. This chain links TRBV13 with TRBJ2-7, with D unresolved. CDR1 PRHDT and CDR2 FYEKMQ come from the germline V gene (reference sequence). The CDR3 loop spans 16 amino acids. The CDR3 DNA follows: TGTGCCAGCCCATCTGCTCCCGGGCCGAGATCCTTCGAGCAGTACTTC. Residues: CASPSAPGPRSFEQYF.